This T cell receptor beta chain was sequenced for a study of regulatory T cells in long-lasting Graves disease. Study background: Newly diagnosed Graves' patients had taken antithyroid drugs under 3 months. General study findings and limits: Segments TRBV28, TRBJ1-2 and TRBJ2-5 showed preferential usage in persistent disease. Thyroid tissue was not sampled; only peripheral blood was.

The V segment lost 3 bases and the J segment 0 bases; nucleotides outside the gene matches: 4. From germline, CDR1 is SGHRS and CDR2 YFSETQ. This CDR3 is built from 18 residues. According to the study, TCR beta libraries were built with iRepertoire HTBI primers and CDR3-region Arm-PCR. One entry per CDR3 protein results from TCRdb running MiXCR on the multiplex PCR reads. The sample consists of fewer than 350,000 distinct CDR3 sequences, 18% of them appearing once. Time point given: newly diagnosed GD, antithyroid drugs for less than 3 months. Researchers made the TCR library from RNA that was extracted from PBMCs. With EDTA tubes as the receptacles, approximately 10 milliliters of peripheral blood were drawn. This clonotype was detected many times. As yet, its antigen is unknown.

The receptor was isolated from a female donor with Graves disease. Sample: peripheral blood mononuclear cells (PBMCs), taken at new diagnosis, from a patient treated with antithyroid drugs. V usage is TRBV5-1 and J usage is TRBJ2-3; the match to TRBD2 covers 16 bases. CDR3 residues: CASSSGLAGGTSTDTQYF. As DNA, the CDR3 is TGCGCCAGCAGCTCGGGACTAGCGGGAGGGACCAGCACAGATACGCAGTATTTT.